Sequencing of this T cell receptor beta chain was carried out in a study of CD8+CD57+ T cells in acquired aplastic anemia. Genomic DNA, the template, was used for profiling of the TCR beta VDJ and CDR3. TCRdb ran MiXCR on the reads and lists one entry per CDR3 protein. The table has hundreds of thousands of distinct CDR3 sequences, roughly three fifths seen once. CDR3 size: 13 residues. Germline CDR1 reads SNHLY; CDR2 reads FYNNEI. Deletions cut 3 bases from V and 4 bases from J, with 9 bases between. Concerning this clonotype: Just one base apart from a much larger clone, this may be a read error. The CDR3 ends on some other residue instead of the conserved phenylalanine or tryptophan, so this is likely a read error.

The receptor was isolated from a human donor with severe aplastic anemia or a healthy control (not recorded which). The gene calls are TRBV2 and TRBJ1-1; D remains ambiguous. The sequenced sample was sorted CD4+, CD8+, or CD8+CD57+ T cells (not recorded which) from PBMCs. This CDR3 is CASSDSGTTEAFL. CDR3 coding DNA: TGTGCCAGCAGTGACTCGGGAACCACTGAAGCTTTCCTT.